Following are 26 T cell receptor beta chains from one sample sequenced in a study of Ad26.COV2.S vaccination and SARS-CoV-2 variants. Sequencing used immunoSEQ multiplex PCR; TCRdb keeps in-frame clones, though not all of them. The table lists roughly 400,000 clones, 92% of them singletons, with approximately 1.6% in the top ten. Treatment indicated: around 19 received Ad26.COV2.S at low or high dose, single or two shots; about 5 received placebo; per-sample allocation not given. At day 63 after the first vaccine or placebo injection, samples were drawn. The sequenced sample was peripheral blood, obtained in a trial of Ad26.COV2.S vaccine versus placebo. The origin of the receptors is a person aged 18-60 years who received the Ad26.COV2.S COVID-19 vaccine or a placebo.

The V gene is TRBV11-2, the J gene TRBJ2-5; 8 positions match TRBD1. CDR3 size: 13 residues. V shed 5 bases and J 4 bases; nucleotides not matched to a gene: 3. Germline CDR1 SGHAT, CDR2 FQNNGV. The DNA of the CDR3 is TGTGCCAGCAGCCGGGACAGGAGAGAGACCCAGTACTTC. Amino acid sequence: CASSRDRRETQYF.

This clone was seen a single time. Here the CDR3 reads CASSSDQGYEQYF. CDR3 sequence (DNA): TGTGCCAGCAGTTCGGACCAGGGATACGAGCAGTACTTC. The chain combines TRBV27 with TRBJ2-7; perhaps TRBD1 as D (5 bases). The V end lost 4 bases, the J end lost 4 bases, and 11 bases lay between the germline ends. The CDR3 is 13 amino acids. Per the germline V gene, CDR1 is MNHEY and CDR2 is SMNVEV (reference sequence).

The V call is TRBV19, the J call TRBJ2-1, with 11 positions matching TRBD1. V dropped 0 bases and J dropped 4; count of bases not matched to a gene: 11. This CDR3 has 19 amino acids. CDR1 LNHDA and CDR2 SQIVND come from the germline V gene (reference sequence). The CDR3 DNA follows: TGTGCCAGTAGTATAGATTACGGACAGGGGGCGCGGCAATACAATGAGCAGTTCTTC. This encodes CASSIDYGQGARQYNEQFF.

This clone was observed a single time. The chain carries TRBV19 and TRBJ1-1; D is uncertain. V was shortened by 2 bases and J by 4 bases, with 11 bases between the two germline ends. The CDR3 contains 14 residues. Germline CDR1 reads LNHDA; CDR2 reads SQIVND (reference sequence). CDR3 coding DNA: TGTGCCAGTAGTATAACCGGTTGGGGCACTGAAGCTTTCTTT. It codes for CASSITGWGTEAFF.

This rearrangement joins TRBV6-5 to TRBJ2-1, with D possibly TRBD1 on 5 matching bases. CDR1 and CDR2 from the germline V gene are MNHEY and SVGAGI. This CDR3 is 15 amino acids long. V lost 6 bases, J lost 2 bases, and 14 bases lay in between. Written as DNA, the CDR3 is TGTGCCAGCAGCCGACCGCCAGGGACCTACAATGAGCAGTTCTTC. It specifies CASSRPPGTYNEQFF.

A single count supports this clone. This chain joins TRBV6-5 and TRBJ1-6; D is perhaps TRBD1 (5 bases). CDR1 is MNHEY, CDR2 SVGAGI, per germline. V lost 1 base to trimming and J lost 6 bases, with 13 bases between them. The CDR3 contains 16 residues. This chain's CDR3 is CASSYFAGQSNSPLHF. The CDR3 DNA is TGTGCCAGCAGTTACTTCGCGGGGCAGAGTAATTCACCCCTCCACTTT.

V gene TRBV6-5 combines with J gene TRBJ1-1, with TRBD1 as a possible D gene (6 bases). The CDR3 is made up of 15 amino acids. CDR1 is MNHEY, CDR2 SVGAGI, per germline. V lost 6 bases to trimming and J lost 3 bases, with 17 bases between them. The CDR3 loop reads CASRTEGQRYTEAFF. CDR3 DNA: TGTGCCAGCAGGACCGAAGGACAGAGATACACTGAAGCTTTCTTT.

V gene TRBV20-1 combines with J gene TRBJ1-1; D may be TRBD1 (5 bases). Trimming shortened V by 3 bases and J by 5 bases, and 25 bases separated the two germline ends. The CDR3 covers 17 residues. Germline loops: CDR1 DFQATT, CDR2 SNEGSKA (reference sequence). CDR3 residues: CSASFRAWGAKRTEAFF. The CDR3, as DNA: TGCAGTGCTAGTTTCCGCGCTTGGGGCGCGAAGAGGACTGAAGCTTTCTTT.

V and J are TRBV7-2 and TRBJ2-7; 11 nucleotides match TRBD2. The CDR3 extends over 15 amino acids. Germline CDR1 is SGHTA and CDR2 is FQGNSA. Unmatched junction bases numbered 5, after V lost 3 bases and J lost 4 bases. This CDR3 reads CASSFLAGGFYEQYF. In DNA, the CDR3 is TGTGCCAGCAGCTTCTTAGCGGGGGGGTTTTACGAGCAGTACTTC.

The chain recombines TRBV30 with TRBJ1-2; TRBD1 aligns across 8 bases. V shed 3 bases, J shed 11 bases, and the junction held 17 bases outside the gene matches. Per germline, CDR1 GTSNPN and CDR2 SVGIG (reference sequence). This CDR3 spans 15 amino acids. The CDR3 sequence is CAWSSRRTGLGGYTF. CDR3 coding DNA: TGTGCCTGGAGCTCCCGTCGGACAGGGCTGGGTGGATACACCTTC. Together with reference TRBV30 and TRBJ1-2, the CDR3 gives the full variable domain: SQTIHQWPATLVQPVGSPLSLECTVEGTSNPNLYWYRQAAGRGLQLLFYSVGIGQISSEVPQNLSASRPQDRQFILSSKKLLLSDSGFYLCAWSSRRTGLGGYTFGSGTRLTVV.

This clone was observed once. This chain connects TRBV6-5 to TRBJ2-3; TRBD2 matches at 10 bases. This CDR3 region has 15 residues. V was pared by 5 bases and J by 5 bases, with 7 bases of the junction left unmatched. Germline V CDR1 and CDR2: MNHEY, SVGAGI. CDR3 in DNA: TGTGCCAGCAGTATAAGCGGGGGGGCTGGAGATACGCAGTATTTT. Translating it yields CASSISGGAGDTQYF.

The V gene is TRBV21-1, the J gene TRBJ2-7; TRBD2, the table's D call, was not compared with the DNA. TRBV21-1 is an annotated pseudogene. The CDR3 contains 18 residues. In nucleotides, the CDR3 is TGTGCCAGCAGCAAAGCGCTGGGTAAGCGGGGGGCCGGGGACGAGCAGTACTTC. Translating it yields CASSKALGKRGAGDEQYF.

The rearrangement joins TRBV7-8 to TRBJ1-3; no clear D. V lost 5 bases, J lost 0 bases, and 8 bases lay in between. This CDR3 region has 14 residues. CDR1 is SGHVS and CDR2 is FQNEAQ in the germline V gene. This CDR3 is CASSTPDSGNTIYF. CDR3 coding DNA: TGTGCCAGCAGCACGCCCGACTCTGGAAACACCATATATTTT.

The rearrangement joins TRBV7-7 to TRBJ2-2, with D possibly being TRBD1 or TRBD2 (5 bases each). This CDR3 contains 17 residues. The V end was cut by 1 base, the J end by 3 bases, with 15 bases between. Looked up from germline, CDR1 is SSHAT and CDR2 is FNYEAQ (reference sequence). The CDR3 is CASSLGYIQEDTGELFF. CDR3 bases: TGTGCCAGCAGCTTAGGATATATACAGGAGGACACCGGGGAGCTGTTTTTT.

The chain is built from TRBV7-8 and TRBJ2-2, with 8 bases matching TRBD1. Germline V gene data show CDR1 as SGHVS and CDR2 as FQNEAQ. The V gene end was trimmed by 1 base and the J gene end by 2 bases; junction bases not matched to a gene: 6. CDR3 length: 17 residues. CDR3 DNA: TGTGCCAGCAGCTTAGACTCGGGACAGGTTAACACCGGGGAGCTGTTTTTT. Protein: CASSLDSGQVNTGELFF.

The V call is TRBV6-6, the J call TRBJ2-2, with D maybe TRBD2 (5 bases). The CDR3 loop spans 14 amino acids. V dropped 5 bases and J dropped 8 bases, with 15 bases sitting between them. The germline V gene encodes CDR1 MNHNY and CDR2 SVGAGI (reference sequence). CDR3 sequence reads: CASSEGVLRGELFF. Written as DNA, the CDR3 is TGTGCCAGCAGTGAGGGAGTGCTCAGGGGGGAGCTGTTTTTT.

V usage is TRBV3-1 (or the pseudogene TRBV3-2) and J usage is TRBJ1-2; D may be TRBD1 (5 bases). This CDR3 has 16 amino acids. The V end lost 4 bases, the J end lost 1 base, and 16 bases lay between the germline ends. CDR1 and CDR2 from the germline V gene are LGHDT and YNNKEL (reference sequence). The CDR3 nucleotides read TGTGCCAGCAGCCGGGACGGACGATCCAGTAACTATGGCTACACCTTC. It translates to CASSRDGRSSNYGYTF.

For the CDR3, the DNA is TGTGCCAGCAGCTTAGGAGGGAGCGGGCCCTCCTACGAGCAGTACTTC. Translating gives CASSLGGSGPSYEQYF. V usage is TRBV7-2 and J usage is TRBJ2-7, with D possibly TRBD2 on 6 matching bases. This CDR3 region has 16 residues. The germline gives CDR1 SGHTA, CDR2 FQGNSA. V dropped 1 base and J dropped 0 bases, with 13 bases sitting between them.

The CDR3 DNA reads as TGTGCCAGCAGCCCCCCGGGTGGAATAGCCAAAAACATTCAGTACTTC. Translating gives CASSPPGGIAKNIQYF. The rearrangement joins TRBV7-9 to TRBJ2-4; the D is unclear. Trimming took off 5 bases at V and 0 bases at J, with 14 bases between the two ends. The CDR3 runs to 16 residues. The germline gives CDR1 SEHNR, CDR2 FQNEAQ (reference sequence).

The V call is TRBV27, the J call TRBJ2-7; 8 positions agree with TRBD1. Germline V gene lookup returns CDR1 MNHEY and CDR2 SMNVEV (reference sequence). The CDR3 is 14 amino acids. J lost 2 bases, V lost 6 bases, and 6 bases had no gene match. The CDR3 loop is CASSSGQGTYEQYF. The CDR3 DNA reads TGTGCCAGCAGCAGCGGACAGGGCACCTACGAGCAGTACTTC.

The V gene is TRBV19, the J gene TRBJ2-5; 10 nucleotides match TRBD1. Germline CDR1 LNHDA, CDR2 SQIVND (reference sequence). The CDR3 is 15 amino acids. The trim removed 3 bases at V and 5 bases at J, leaving 6 bases unmatched. The CDR3 loop reads CASSIRDRGGETQYF. CDR3 nucleotides: TGTGCCAGTAGTATCCGGGACAGGGGAGGGGAGACCCAGTACTTC.

The J gene is TRBJ1-1, the V gene TRBV7-9; 7 bases map to TRBD1. The V and J ends lost 1 base and 4 bases, in that order; junction bases with no gene match: 0. This CDR3 is 13 amino acids long. From germline, CDR1 is SEHNR and CDR2 FQNEAQ (reference sequence). In DNA, the CDR3 is TGTGCCAGCAGCTTAGAGGGGGCCACTGAAGCTTTCTTT. Translating gives CASSLEGATEAFF.

With regard to this clone: Being one base from a much bigger clone, this may be a read error. This sequence joins TRBV9 and TRBJ1-1; D possibly corresponds to TRBD1 (6 bases). Between the trimmed V and J ends, which lost 4 bases and 1 base, there was a span of 11 bases. CDR1 is SGDLS and CDR2 is YYNGEE in the germline V gene. This CDR3 region has 14 residues. As DNA, the CDR3 is TGTGCCAGCAGCCCCCAGACAGGGAACACTGAAGCTTTCTTT. Amino acids: CASSPQTGNTEAFF.

This rearrangement joins TRBV18 to TRBJ2-7, with D tentatively TRBD2 (6 bases). V was cut by 4 bases and J by 3 bases, with 19 bases left in between. CDR1 and CDR2 (germline): KGHSH, LQKENI. The CDR3 runs 16 residues. The DNA for the CDR3 is TGTGCCAGCTCACTCGGGAGCTCAAATTTGATCTACGAGCAGTACTTC. Translation gives CASSLGSSNLIYEQYF.

The chain employs TRBV7-8 and TRBJ2-1; D is possibly TRBD2 (7 bases). The V and J ends lost 1 base and 5 bases respectively, with 12 bases between them. The CDR3 has 15 residues. CDR1 is SGHVS and CDR2 is FQNEAQ in the germline V gene. CDR3 coding DNA: TGTGCCAGCAGCTTAGTGGGGGGGCACAACAATGAGCAGTTCTTC. It specifies CASSLVGGHNNEQFF.

This chain joins TRBV6-6 and TRBJ1-6; the match to TRBD1 covers 11 bases. Unmatched junction bases numbered 6, after V lost 6 bases and J lost 11 bases. Germline CDR1 reads MNHNY; CDR2 reads SVGAGI (reference sequence). This CDR3 region has 14 residues. CDR3 loop: CASRDRGRETPLHF. DNA for the CDR3: TGTGCCAGCAGGGACAGGGGGCGAGAAACACCCCTCCACTTT.